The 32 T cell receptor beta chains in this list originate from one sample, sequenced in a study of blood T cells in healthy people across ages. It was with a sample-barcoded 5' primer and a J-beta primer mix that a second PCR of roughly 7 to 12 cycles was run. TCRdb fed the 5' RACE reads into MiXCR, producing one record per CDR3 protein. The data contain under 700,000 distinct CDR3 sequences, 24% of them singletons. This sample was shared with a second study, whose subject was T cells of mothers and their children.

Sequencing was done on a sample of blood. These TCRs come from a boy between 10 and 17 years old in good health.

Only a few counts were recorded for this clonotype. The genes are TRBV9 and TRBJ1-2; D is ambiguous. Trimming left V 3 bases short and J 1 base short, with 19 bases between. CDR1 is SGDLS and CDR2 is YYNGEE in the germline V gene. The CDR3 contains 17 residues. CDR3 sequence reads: CASSAPTQTPHNYGYTF. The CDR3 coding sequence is TGTGCCAGCAGCGCTCCGACCCAGACACCCCATAACTATGGCTACACCTTC.

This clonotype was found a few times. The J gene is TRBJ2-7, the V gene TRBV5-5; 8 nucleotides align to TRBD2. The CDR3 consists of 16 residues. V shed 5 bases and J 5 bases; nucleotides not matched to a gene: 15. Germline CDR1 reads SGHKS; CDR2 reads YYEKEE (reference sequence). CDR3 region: CASSTFLGTSYNEQYF. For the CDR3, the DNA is TGTGCCAGCAGTACCTTCCTCGGGACTAGTTATAACGAGCAGTACTTC.

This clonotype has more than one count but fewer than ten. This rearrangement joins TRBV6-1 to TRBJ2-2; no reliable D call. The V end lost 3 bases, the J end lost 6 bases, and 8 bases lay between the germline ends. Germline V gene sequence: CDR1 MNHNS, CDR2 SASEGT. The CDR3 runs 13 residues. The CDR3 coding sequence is TGTGCCAGCAGTGATTGGGCTGCCGGGGAGCTGTTTTTT. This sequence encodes CASSDWAAGELFF.

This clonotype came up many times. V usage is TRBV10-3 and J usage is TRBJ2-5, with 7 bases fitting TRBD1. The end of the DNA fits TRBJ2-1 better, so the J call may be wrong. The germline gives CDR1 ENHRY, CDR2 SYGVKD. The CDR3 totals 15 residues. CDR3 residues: CAISDQTGSYNEQFF. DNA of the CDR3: TGTGCCATCAGTGATCAGACAGGGTCTTACAATGAGCAGTTCTTC.

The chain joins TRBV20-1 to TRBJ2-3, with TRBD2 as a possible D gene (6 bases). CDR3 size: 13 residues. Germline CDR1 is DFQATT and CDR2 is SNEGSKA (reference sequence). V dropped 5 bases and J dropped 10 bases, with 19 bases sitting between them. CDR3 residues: CSAGGGDSLAQYF. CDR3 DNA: TGCAGTGCTGGGGGTGGGGACTCCCTTGCGCAGTATTTT.

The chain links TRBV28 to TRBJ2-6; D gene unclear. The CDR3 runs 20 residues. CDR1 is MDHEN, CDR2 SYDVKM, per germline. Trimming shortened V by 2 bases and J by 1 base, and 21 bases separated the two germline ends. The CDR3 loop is CASSLIVLARSASGANVLTF. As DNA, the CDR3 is TGTGCCAGCAGTTTAATTGTTCTCGCGCGGTCAGCTTCTGGGGCCAACGTCCTGACTTTC.

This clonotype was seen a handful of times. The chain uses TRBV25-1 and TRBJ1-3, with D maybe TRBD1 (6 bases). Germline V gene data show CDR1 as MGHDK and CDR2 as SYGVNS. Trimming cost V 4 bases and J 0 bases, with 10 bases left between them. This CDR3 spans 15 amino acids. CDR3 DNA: TGTGCCAGCAGTGGGACAGTGAGCTCTGGAAACACCATATATTTT. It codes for CASSGTVSSGNTIYF. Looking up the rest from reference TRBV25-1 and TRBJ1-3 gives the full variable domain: EADIYQTPRYLVIGTGKKITLECSQTMGHDKMYWYQQDPGMELHLIHYSYGVNSTEKGDLSSESTVSRIRTEHFPLTLESARPSHTSQYLCASSGTVSSGNTIYFGEGSWLTVV.

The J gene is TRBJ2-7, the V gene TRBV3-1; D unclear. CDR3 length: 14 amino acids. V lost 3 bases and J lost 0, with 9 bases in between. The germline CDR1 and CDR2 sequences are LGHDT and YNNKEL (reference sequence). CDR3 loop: CASSQIRASYEQYF. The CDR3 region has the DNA TGTGCCAGCAGCCAGATTCGGGCCTCCTACGAGCAGTACTTC.

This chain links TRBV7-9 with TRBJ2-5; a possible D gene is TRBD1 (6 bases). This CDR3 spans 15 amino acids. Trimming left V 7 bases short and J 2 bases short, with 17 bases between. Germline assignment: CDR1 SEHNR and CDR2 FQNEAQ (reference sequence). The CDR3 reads CASTSPGQRQETQYF. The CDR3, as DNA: TGTGCCAGCACCTCACCTGGACAGAGACAAGAGACCCAGTACTTC.

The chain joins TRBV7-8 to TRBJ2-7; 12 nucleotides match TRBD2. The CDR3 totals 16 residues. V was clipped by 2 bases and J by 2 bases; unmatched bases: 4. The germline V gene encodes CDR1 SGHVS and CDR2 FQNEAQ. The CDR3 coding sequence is TGTGCCAGCAGCTTACGACTAGCGGGGGTGGCCTACGAGCAGTACTTC. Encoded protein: CASSLRLAGVAYEQYF. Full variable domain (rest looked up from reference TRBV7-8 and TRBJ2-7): GAGVSQSPRYKVAKRGQDVALRCDPISGHVSLFWYQQALGQGPEFLTYFQNEAQLDKSGLPSDRFFAERPEGSVSTLKIQRTQQEDSAVYLCASSLRLAGVAYEQYFGPGTRLTVT.

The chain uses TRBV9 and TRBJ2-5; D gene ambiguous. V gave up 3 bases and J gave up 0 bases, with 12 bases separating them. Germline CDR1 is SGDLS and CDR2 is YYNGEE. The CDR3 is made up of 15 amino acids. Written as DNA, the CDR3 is TGTGCCAGCAGCGCCCAAGGGCTATACCAAGAGACCCAGTACTTC. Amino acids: CASSAQGLYQETQYF.

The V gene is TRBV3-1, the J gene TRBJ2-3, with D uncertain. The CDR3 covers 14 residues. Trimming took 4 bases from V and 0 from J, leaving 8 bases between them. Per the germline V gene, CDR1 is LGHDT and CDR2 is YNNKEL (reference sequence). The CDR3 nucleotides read TGTGCCAGCAGCCCCCCCAGGAGCACAGATACGCAGTATTTT. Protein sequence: CASSPPRSTDTQYF.

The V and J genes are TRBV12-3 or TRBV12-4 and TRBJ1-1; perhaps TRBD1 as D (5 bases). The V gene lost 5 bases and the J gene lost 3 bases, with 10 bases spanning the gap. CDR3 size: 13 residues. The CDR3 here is CASSGGPYTEAFF. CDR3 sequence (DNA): TGTGCCAGCAGTGGGGGACCCTACACTGAAGCTTTCTTT.

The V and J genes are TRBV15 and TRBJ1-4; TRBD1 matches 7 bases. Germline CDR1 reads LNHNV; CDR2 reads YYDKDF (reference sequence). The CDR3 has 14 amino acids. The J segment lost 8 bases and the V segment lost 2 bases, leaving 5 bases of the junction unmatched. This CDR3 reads CATSRSRGREKLFF. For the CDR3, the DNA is TGTGCCACCAGCAGATCCAGGGGGAGAGAAAAACTGTTTTTT.

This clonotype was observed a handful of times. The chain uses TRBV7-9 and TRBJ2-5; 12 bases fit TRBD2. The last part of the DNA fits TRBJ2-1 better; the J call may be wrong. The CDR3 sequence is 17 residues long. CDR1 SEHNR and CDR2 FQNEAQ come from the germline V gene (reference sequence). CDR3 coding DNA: TGTGCCAGCAGCCAGACTAGCGGGGGCTTCTCCTACAATGAGCAGTTCTTC. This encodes CASSQTSGGFSYNEQFF.

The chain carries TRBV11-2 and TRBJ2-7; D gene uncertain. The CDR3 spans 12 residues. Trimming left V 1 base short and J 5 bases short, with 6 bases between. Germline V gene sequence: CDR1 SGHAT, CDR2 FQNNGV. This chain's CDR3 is CASSLVVDEQYF. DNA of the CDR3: TGTGCCAGCAGCTTAGTTGTGGACGAGCAGTACTTC. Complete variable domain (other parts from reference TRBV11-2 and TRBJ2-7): EAGVAQSPRYKIIEKRQSVAFWCNPISGHATLYWYQQILGQGPKLLIQFQNNGVVDDSQLPKDRFSAERLKGVDSTLKIQPAKLEDSAVYLCASSLVVDEQYFGPGTRLTVT.

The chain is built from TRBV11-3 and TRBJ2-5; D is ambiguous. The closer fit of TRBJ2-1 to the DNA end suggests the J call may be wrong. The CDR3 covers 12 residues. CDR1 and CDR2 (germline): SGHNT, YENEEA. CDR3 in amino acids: CASSANLDEQFF. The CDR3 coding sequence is TGTGCCAGCAGCGCTAATCTTGATGAGCAGTTCTTC.

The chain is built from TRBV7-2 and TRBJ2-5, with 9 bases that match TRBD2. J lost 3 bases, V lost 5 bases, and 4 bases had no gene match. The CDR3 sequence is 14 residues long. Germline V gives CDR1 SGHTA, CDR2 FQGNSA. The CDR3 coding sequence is TGTGCCAGCAGCCCTAGCGGGAACAAAGAGACCCAGTACTTC. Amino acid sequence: CASSPSGNKETQYF.

The CDR3 nucleotides are TGTGCTAGCGGTCAGGGGGCAAACACCGGGGAGCTGTTTTTT. This translates into CASGQGANTGELFF. This chain uses TRBV7-7 with TRBJ2-2; 8 bases line up with TRBD1. The V gene's germline CDR1 is SSHAT and CDR2 FNYEAQ (reference sequence). CDR3 length: 14 residues.

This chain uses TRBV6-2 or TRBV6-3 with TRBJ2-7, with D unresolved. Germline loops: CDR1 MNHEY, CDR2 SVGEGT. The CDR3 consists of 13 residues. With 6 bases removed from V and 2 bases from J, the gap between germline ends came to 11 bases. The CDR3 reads CASSPLTPYEQYF. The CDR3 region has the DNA TGTGCCAGCAGCCCCCTGACCCCCTACGAGCAGTACTTC.

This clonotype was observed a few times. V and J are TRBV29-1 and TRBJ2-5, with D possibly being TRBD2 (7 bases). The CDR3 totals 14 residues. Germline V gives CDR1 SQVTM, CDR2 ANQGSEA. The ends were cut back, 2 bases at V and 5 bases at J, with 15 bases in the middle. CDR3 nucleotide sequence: TGCAGCGTTGAAAGGAGGGGGGGCTTGGAGACCCAGTACTTC. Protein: CSVERRGGLETQYF.

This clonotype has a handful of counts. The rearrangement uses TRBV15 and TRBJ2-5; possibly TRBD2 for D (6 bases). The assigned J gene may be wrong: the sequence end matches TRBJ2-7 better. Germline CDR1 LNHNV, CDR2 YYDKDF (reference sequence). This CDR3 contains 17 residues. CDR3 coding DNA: TGTGCCACCAGCAGAGATAGGAGGGTTGACACCGCGCGCGAGCAGTACTTC. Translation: CATSRDRRVDTAREQYF.

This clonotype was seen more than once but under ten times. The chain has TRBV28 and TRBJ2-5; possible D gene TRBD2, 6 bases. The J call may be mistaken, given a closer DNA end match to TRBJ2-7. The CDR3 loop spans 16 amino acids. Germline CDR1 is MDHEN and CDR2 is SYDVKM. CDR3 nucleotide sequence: TGTGCCAGCAGTTTGGATCGGGAGCATCTCTCCTACGAGCAGTACTTC. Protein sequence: CASSLDREHLSYEQYF.

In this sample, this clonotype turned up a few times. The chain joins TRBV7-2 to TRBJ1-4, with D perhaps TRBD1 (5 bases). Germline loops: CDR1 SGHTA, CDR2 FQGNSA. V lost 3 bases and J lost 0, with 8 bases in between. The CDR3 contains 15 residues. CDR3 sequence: CASSFDSATNEKLFF. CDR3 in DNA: TGTGCCAGCAGCTTCGACAGTGCAACTAATGAAAAACTGTTTTTT. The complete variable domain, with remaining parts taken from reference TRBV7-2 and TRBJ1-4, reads GAGVSQSPSNKVTEKGKDVELRCDPISGHTALYWYRQSLGQGLEFLIYFQGNSAPDKSGLPSDRFSAERTGGSVSTLTIQRTQQEDSAVYLCASSFDSATNEKLFFGSGTQLSVL.

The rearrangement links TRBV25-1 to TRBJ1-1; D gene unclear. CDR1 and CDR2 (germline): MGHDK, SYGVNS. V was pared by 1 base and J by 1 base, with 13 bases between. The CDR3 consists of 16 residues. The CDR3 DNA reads TGTGCCAGCAGTGAATCTGGCGGCCTCAGGAACACTGAAGCTTTCTTT. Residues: CASSESGGLRNTEAFF. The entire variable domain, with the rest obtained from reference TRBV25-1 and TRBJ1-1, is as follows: EADIYQTPRYLVIGTGKKITLECSQTMGHDKMYWYQQDPGMELHLIHYSYGVNSTEKGDLSSESTVSRIRTEHFPLTLESARPSHTSQYLCASSESGGLRNTEAFFGQGTRLTVV.

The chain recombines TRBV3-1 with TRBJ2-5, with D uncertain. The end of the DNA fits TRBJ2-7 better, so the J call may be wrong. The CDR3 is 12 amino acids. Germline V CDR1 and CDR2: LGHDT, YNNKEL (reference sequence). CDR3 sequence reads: CASSQVNHEQYF. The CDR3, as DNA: TGTGCCAGCAGCCAAGTAAACCACGAGCAGTACTTC.

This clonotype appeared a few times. The CDR3 nucleotides are TGTGCCAGCAGCAGACAGAGCTCCTATAATTCACCCCTCCACTTT. Protein: CASSRQSSYNSPLHF. J is TRBJ1-6 and V is TRBV6-5; D perhaps matches TRBD1 (5 bases). The CDR3 spans 15 residues. Germline assignment: CDR1 MNHEY and CDR2 SVGAGI. V was cut by 6 bases and J by 0 bases, with 9 bases left in between.

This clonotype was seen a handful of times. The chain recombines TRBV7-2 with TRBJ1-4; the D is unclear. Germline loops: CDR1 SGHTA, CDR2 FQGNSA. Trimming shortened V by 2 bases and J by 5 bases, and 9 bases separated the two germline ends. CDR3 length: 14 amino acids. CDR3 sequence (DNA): TGTGCCAGCAGCTTATTTAGCAGGAATGAAAAACTGTTTTTT. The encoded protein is CASSLFSRNEKLFF. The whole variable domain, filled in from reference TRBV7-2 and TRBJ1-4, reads GAGVSQSPSNKVTEKGKDVELRCDPISGHTALYWYRQSLGQGLEFLIYFQGNSAPDKSGLPSDRFSAERTGGSVSTLTIQRTQQEDSAVYLCASSLFSRNEKLFFGSGTQLSVL.

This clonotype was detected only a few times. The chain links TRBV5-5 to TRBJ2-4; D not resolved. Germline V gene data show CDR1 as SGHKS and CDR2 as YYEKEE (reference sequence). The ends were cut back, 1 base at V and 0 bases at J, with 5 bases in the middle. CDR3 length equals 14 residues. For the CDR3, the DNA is TGTGCCAGCAGCTTGTATCAAGCCAAAAACATTCAGTACTTC. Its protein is CASSLYQAKNIQYF.

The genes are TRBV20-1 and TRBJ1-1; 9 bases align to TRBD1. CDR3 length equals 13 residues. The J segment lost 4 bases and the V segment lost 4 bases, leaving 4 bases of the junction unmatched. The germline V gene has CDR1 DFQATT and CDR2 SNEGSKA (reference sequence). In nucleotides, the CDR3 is TGCAGTGCTATGGGGACAGGGACCACTGAAGCTTTCTTT. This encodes CSAMGTGTTEAFF.

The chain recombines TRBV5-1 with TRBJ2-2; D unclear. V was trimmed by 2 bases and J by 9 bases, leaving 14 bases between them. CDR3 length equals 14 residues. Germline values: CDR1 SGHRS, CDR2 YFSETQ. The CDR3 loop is CASSFYLPARELFF. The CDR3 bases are TGCGCCAGCAGCTTTTACCTACCGGCCCGGGAGCTGTTTTTT. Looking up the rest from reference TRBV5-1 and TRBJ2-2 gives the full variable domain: KAGVTQTPRYLIKTRGQQVTLSCSPISGHRSVSWYQQTPGQGLQFLFEYFSETQRNKGNFPGRFSGRQFSNSRSEMNVSTLELGDSALYLCASSFYLPARELFFGEGSRLTVL.

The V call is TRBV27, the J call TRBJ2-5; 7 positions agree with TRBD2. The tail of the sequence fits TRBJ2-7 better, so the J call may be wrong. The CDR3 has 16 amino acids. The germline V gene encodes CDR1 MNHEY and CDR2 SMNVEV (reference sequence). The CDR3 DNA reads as TGTGCCAGCAGTTTTAGCGGCGGGGGATACGCCGACGAGCAGTACTTC. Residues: CASSFSGGGYADEQYF.